This passage covers 30 T cell receptor beta chains from one sample sequenced in a study of blood T cell repertoires in COVID-19. Sequenced by immunoSEQ multiplex PCR; TCRdb stores in-frame clones only, minus some. The sample carries some 190,000 clones, approximately 80% recorded once. Sequencing used peripheral blood. These receptors were obtained from a man in his 60s with acute or convalescent COVID-19.

The chain is built from TRBV9 and TRBJ2-1, with 9 bases lining up with TRBD2. The V and J ends lost 4 bases and 0 bases, in that order; junction bases with no gene match: 5. The CDR3 spans 16 residues. Germline V gene data show CDR1 as SGDLS and CDR2 as YYNGEE. CDR3 residues: CASSPFSGSSYNEQFF. DNA for the CDR3: TGTGCCAGCAGCCCCTTTAGCGGGAGCTCCTACAATGAGCAGTTCTTC. The entire variable domain, with the rest obtained from reference TRBV9 and TRBJ2-1, is as follows: DSGVTQTPKHLITATGQRVTLRCSPRSGDLSVYWYQQSLDQGLQFLIQYYNGEERAKGNILERFSAQQFPDLHSELNLSSLELGDSALYFCASSPFSGSSYNEQFFGPGTRLTVL.

The chain carries TRBV5-1 and TRBJ2-2; 8 bases are a match to TRBD1. The trim removed 4 bases at V and 5 bases at J, leaving 4 bases unmatched. CDR1 and CDR2 (germline): SGHRS, YFSETQ. This CDR3 region has 14 residues. CDR3 amino acids: CASSATGETGELFF. The CDR3, as DNA: TGCGCCAGCAGCGCGACAGGGGAGACCGGGGAGCTGTTTTTT. The variable domain in full, with the rest retrieved from reference TRBV5-1 and TRBJ2-2, is KAGVTQTPRYLIKTRGQQVTLSCSPISGHRSVSWYQQTPGQGLQFLFEYFSETQRNKGNFPGRFSGRQFSNSRSEMNVSTLELGDSALYLCASSATGETGELFFGEGSRLTVL.

The rearrangement links TRBV12-3 or TRBV12-4 to TRBJ1-2, with TRBD1 matching over 7 bases. The CDR3 spans 13 residues. V gave up 10 bases and J gave up 6 bases; unmatched junction bases: 11. DNA of the CDR3: TGTGCCACCCGGAGACAGGGAGGCGATGGCTACACCTTC. Its protein is CATRRQGGDGYTF.

This chain connects TRBV12-3 or TRBV12-4 to TRBJ2-1; the match to TRBD1 covers 9 bases. CDR3 length equals 13 residues. V shed 7 bases and J 7 bases; nucleotides not matched to a gene: 5. The chain's CDR3 is CASTLQGANEQFF. In DNA form, the CDR3 reads TGTGCCAGCACCCTACAGGGGGCGAATGAGCAGTTCTTC.

The chain recombines TRBV29-1 with TRBJ2-3; D possibly corresponds to TRBD1 (5 bases). This CDR3 is built from 14 residues. Germline lookup yields CDR1 SQVTM and CDR2 ANQGSEA. Trimming removed 3 bases from V and 6 bases from J, with 16 bases in between. The CDR3 nucleotides are TGCAGCGTTGATAGGTCAGGGCAAGGGGATACGCAGTATTTT. Amino acid sequence: CSVDRSGQGDTQYF.

V usage is TRBV25-1 and J usage is TRBJ2-3; D possibly corresponds to TRBD1 (5 bases). This CDR3 contains 13 residues. CDR1 is MGHDK and CDR2 is SYGVNS in the germline V gene. Trimming stripped 4 bases from V and 2 bases from J, with 7 bases between. The CDR3: CASSAGHTDTQYF. The DNA for the CDR3 is TGTGCCAGCAGTGCAGGGCACACAGATACGCAGTATTTT.

This clone came up a few times. This chain connects TRBV4-1 to TRBJ2-7, with 11 bases identical to TRBD1. The V segment lost 4 bases and the J segment 2 bases; nucleotides outside the gene matches: 1. CDR1 is MGHRA, CDR2 YSYEKL, per germline. This CDR3 is 14 amino acids long. CDR3 DNA sequence: TGCGCCAGCAGCCCGGGACAGGGGGCCTACGAGCAGTACTTC. It yields the protein CASSPGQGAYEQYF.

This chain joins TRBV30 and TRBJ2-2; a weak D match, TRBD2 (6 bases). Germline V lookup: CDR1 GTSNPN, CDR2 SVGIG (reference sequence). V was cut by 8 bases and J by 8 bases, with 21 bases left in between. The CDR3 has 14 amino acids. The CDR3 bases are TGTGCCGCGGGACGGTGGATAGGGATAGGGGAGCTGTTTTTT. It codes for CAAGRWIGIGELFF.

The gene calls are TRBV9 and TRBJ1-5, with no clear D. Looked up from germline, CDR1 is SGDLS and CDR2 is YYNGEE. This CDR3 contains 11 residues. V lost 5 bases to trimming and J lost 14 bases, with 14 bases between them. CDR3 amino acids: CASRKGDTEHF. The CDR3 bases are TGTGCCAGCAGGAAGGGAGATACCGAGCATTTT.

The chain combines TRBV10-3 with TRBJ2-1; D uncertain. The CDR3 loop spans 13 amino acids. V gave up 2 bases and J gave up 6 bases, with 8 bases separating them. The V gene's germline CDR1 is ENHRY and CDR2 SYGVKD. This chain's CDR3 is CAISETVFNEQFF. CDR3 nucleotide sequence: TGTGCCATCAGTGAGACAGTTTTCAATGAGCAGTTCTTC.

The CDR3 DNA follows: TGTGCCAGCAGTTACGGGCAGTATGACACTGAAGCTTTCTTT. Amino acids: CASSYGQYDTEAFF. V is TRBV6-6 and J is TRBJ1-1; no definite D call. Germline CDR1 MNHNY, CDR2 SVGAGI (reference sequence). V was trimmed by 2 bases and J by 3 bases, leaving 10 bases between them. CDR3 length: 14 amino acids.

V is TRBV3-1 (or the pseudogene TRBV3-2) and J is TRBJ1-5; TRBD1 matches 7 bases. Trimming cost V 1 base and J 3 bases; bases outside gene matches: 12. Germline lookup yields CDR1 LGHDT and CDR2 YNNKEL (reference sequence). The CDR3 contains 18 residues. Here the CDR3 DNA reads TGTGCCAGCAGCCAAGGGAAACAGGGGTACCCACTCAATCAGCCCCAGCATTTT. Its protein product is CASSQGKQGYPLNQPQHF.

The V gene is TRBV19, the J gene TRBJ2-1, with 10 bases that match TRBD2. Germline V gene data show CDR1 as LNHDA and CDR2 as SQIVND (reference sequence). The V and J ends lost 3 bases and 6 bases, in that order; junction bases with no gene match: 5. This CDR3 is built from 15 residues. The CDR3 nucleotides are TGTGCCAGTAGTATTAGAAGCGGGAGGGGCAATGAGCAGTTCTTC. This sequence encodes CASSIRSGRGNEQFF.

The rearrangement uses TRBV7-2 and TRBJ2-4, with 11 bases matching TRBD1. The CDR3 length is 16 residues. V was clipped by 1 base and J by 6 bases; unmatched bases: 5. The germline V gene encodes CDR1 SGHTA and CDR2 FQGNSA. The CDR3 here is CASSLGTGGGRNIQYF. The CDR3 nucleotides read TGTGCCAGCAGCTTAGGGACAGGGGGCGGAAGAAACATTCAGTACTTC.

This clone appeared a single time. The chain combines TRBV18 with TRBJ2-7; no definite D call. Germline lookup yields CDR1 KGHSH and CDR2 LQKENI. The V end was cut by 3 bases, the J end by 4 bases, with 10 bases between. This CDR3 contains 13 residues. The CDR3 DNA follows: TGTGCCAGCTCACCCTTGGCCGATTACGAGCAGTACTTC. Amino acid sequence: CASSPLADYEQYF.

The CDR3: CASSYLVTAYNEQFF. The CDR3 DNA is TGTGCCAGCAGTTACTTGGTGACAGCCTACAATGAGCAGTTCTTC. V usage is TRBV6-2 or TRBV6-3 and J usage is TRBJ2-1; TRBD1 is a possible D gene (5 bases). V shed 1 base and J shed 2 bases, with 9 bases lying between them. The CDR3 length is 15 residues. Germline V gives CDR1 MNHEY, CDR2 SVGEGT.

The chain recombines TRBV5-1 with TRBJ1-3; D perhaps matches TRBD1 (5 bases). Deletions cut 4 bases from V and 1 base from J, with 6 bases between. This CDR3 comprises 13 residues. Germline CDR1 and CDR2: SGHRS and YFSETQ. The CDR3 coding sequence is TGCGCCAGCAGCCAGGGATCTGGAAACACCATATATTTT. Its translation is CASSQGSGNTIYF.

This rearrangement joins TRBV28 to TRBJ2-1; 11 nucleotides match TRBD1. Germline trimming cut 6 bases from V and 2 bases from J; bases unmatched to any gene: 6. Germline CDR1 and CDR2: MDHEN and SYDVKM. CDR3 size: 16 residues. CDR3 in amino acids: CASRLDRGHTYNEQFF. CDR3 bases: TGTGCCAGCAGATTGGACAGGGGGCATACCTACAATGAGCAGTTCTTC.

The V gene is TRBV9, the J gene TRBJ2-1, with 9 bases aligning to TRBD2. V dropped 4 bases and J dropped 5; count of bases not matched to a gene: 4. This CDR3 comprises 14 residues. Germline V gene lookup returns CDR1 SGDLS and CDR2 YYNGEE. The CDR3 is CASSLSSGNNEQFF. The CDR3 nucleotides read TGTGCCAGCAGCCTTTCTAGCGGGAACAATGAGCAGTTCTTC.

The chain carries TRBV3-1 (or the pseudogene TRBV3-2) and TRBJ1-2; TRBD1 is a possible D gene (6 bases). The CDR3 has 15 amino acids. The V and J ends lost 3 bases and 9 bases respectively, with 20 bases between them. Germline values: CDR1 LGHDT, CDR2 YNNKEL (reference sequence). The CDR3 DNA sequence: TGTGCCAGCAGCCAGCCCGGGTTCACCGACAGGAGCTACACCTTC. Amino acid sequence: CASSQPGFTDRSYTF.

This clone was counted between two and nine times. V usage is TRBV3-1 (or the pseudogene TRBV3-2) and J usage is TRBJ1-2; D is ambiguous. CDR3 length: 13 amino acids. Germline CDR1 LGHDT, CDR2 YNNKEL (reference sequence). V was trimmed by 4 bases and J by 6 bases, leaving 12 bases between them. CDR3 in DNA: TGTGCCAGCAGCCTTTCTGACACGAATGGCTACACCTTC. This codes for CASSLSDTNGYTF.

The count of this clone is one. J is TRBJ1-4 and V is TRBV14; D might be TRBD1 (6 bases). V gave up 3 bases and J gave up 4 bases, with 15 bases separating them. Germline V gene lookup returns CDR1 SGHDN and CDR2 FVKESK. The CDR3 is 16 residues long. The CDR3 bases are TGTGCCAGCAGCCAGTCCACAGGGAGGGTTAATGAAAAACTGTTTTTT. As protein: CASSQSTGRVNEKLFF.

Only a few counts were recorded for this clone. The CDR3 sequence is CASSPTLSGAQHF. As DNA, the CDR3 is TGTGCCAGCAGTCCAACCCTTTCGGGAGCCCAGCATTTT. The gene calls are TRBV6-2 or TRBV6-3 and TRBJ1-5, with D unresolved. Germline CDR1 reads MNHEY; CDR2 reads SVGEGT. The CDR3 is 13 amino acids. V was cut by 5 bases and J by 11 bases, with 16 bases left in between.

In its sample, this clone was seen a few times. The genes are TRBV6-4 and TRBJ2-1, with 7 bases that match TRBD2. Unmatched junction bases numbered 9, after V lost 0 bases and J lost 7 bases. CDR1 and CDR2 from the germline V gene are MRHNA and SNTAGT. CDR3 size: 16 residues. The CDR3 sequence: CASSDSSGRGWNEQFF. CDR3 nucleotide sequence: TGTGCCAGCAGTGACTCGTCCGGGCGGGGGTGGAATGAGCAGTTCTTC.

The CDR3 DNA reads TGTGCCAGCAGTTACTCGAGCGGGGCGGACACCGGGGAGCTGTTTTTT. This codes for CASSYSSGADTGELFF. The rearrangement joins TRBV6-5 to TRBJ2-2, with 7 bases fitting TRBD2. Trimming at V came to 0 bases and at J to 3 bases, leaving 4 bases not matched to a gene. Germline loops: CDR1 MNHEY, CDR2 SVGAGI. The CDR3 is 16 amino acids.

V and J are TRBV3-1 (or the pseudogene TRBV3-2) and TRBJ1-4; 7 bases are shared with TRBD1. Germline loops: CDR1 LGHDT, CDR2 YNNKEL (reference sequence). The junction had 7 bases not matched to a gene; V was cut back by 3 bases and J by 3 bases. The CDR3 loop spans 16 amino acids. CDR3 residues: CASSQTGSVANEKLFF. CDR3 DNA: TGTGCCAGCAGCCAGACAGGGTCGGTAGCTAATGAAAAACTGTTTTTT.

The chain employs TRBV18 and TRBJ1-4; TRBD1 matches at 9 bases. Per the germline V gene, CDR1 is KGHSH and CDR2 is LQKENI. The V segment lost 3 bases and the J segment 7 bases; nucleotides outside the gene matches: 6. CDR3 length: 15 residues. CDR3: CASSPSQGAVEKLFF. The CDR3 DNA reads TGTGCCAGCTCACCCTCACAGGGGGCGGTTGAAAAACTGTTTTTT. Together with reference TRBV18 and TRBJ1-4, the CDR3 gives the full variable domain: NAGVMQNPRHLVRRRGQEARLRCSPMKGHSHVYWYRQLPEEGLKFMVYLQKENIIDESGMPKERFSAEFPKEGPSILRIQQVVRGDSAAYFCASSPSQGAVEKLFFGSGTQLSVL.

CDR3 sequence reads: CASSQGTGVDQPQHF. CDR3 coding DNA: TGTGCCAGCAGCCAAGGGACAGGGGTTGATCAGCCCCAGCATTTT. J is TRBJ1-5 and V is TRBV3-1 (or the pseudogene TRBV3-2), with TRBD1 matching 9 bases. J lost 5 bases, V lost 1 base, and 3 bases had no gene match. Germline V lookup: CDR1 LGHDT, CDR2 YNNKEL (reference sequence). The CDR3 is 15 amino acids.

The V gene is TRBV9, the J gene TRBJ2-7, with D perhaps TRBD1 (5 bases). The CDR3 runs 15 residues. Germline V lookup: CDR1 SGDLS, CDR2 YYNGEE. V was cut by 2 bases and J by 4 bases, with 16 bases left in between. As DNA, the CDR3 is TGTGCCAGCAGCGTGAGCTGGCAGGGTATATACGAGCAGTACTTC. Encoded protein: CASSVSWQGIYEQYF.

As to this clone: Different DNA sequences within this sample yield the same CDR3. The chain carries TRBV3-1 (or the pseudogene TRBV3-2) and TRBJ1-6, with D possibly TRBD1 on 5 matching bases. Trimming pared 0 bases from V and 10 bases from J, leaving 7 bases between. Germline CDR1 reads LGHDT; CDR2 reads YNNKEL (reference sequence). CDR3 size: 13 residues. This CDR3 is CASSQDGGSPLHF. The DNA for the CDR3 is TGTGCCAGCAGCCAAGATGGGGGGTCACCCCTCCACTTT.